This T cell receptor beta chain was sequenced during a study of blood T cell repertoires in COVID-19. Study as a whole: Samples representing acute and convalescent COVID-19 were sourced from the United States, Italy and Spain. The analysed material was cDNA or gDNA that came from T cells, B-cell-depleted T cells, or PBMCs.

The CDR3 extends over 14 amino acids. Per the germline V gene, CDR1 is GTSNPN and CDR2 is SVGIG (reference sequence). Trimming removed 2 bases from V and 2 bases from J; junction bases left unmatched: 5. Original data processing: Reference gene primers were amplified, and this amplification served to estimate nucleated cell counts. Produced via immunoSEQ multiplex PCR; TCRdb's table is partial and in-frame only. The V and J calls and clone size were taken over from that table, and D and trimming were inferred from the DNA. The sample gives fewer than 120,000 clones, less than 85% of which show up once; roughly 3.8% is in the top ten.

The receptor was isolated from a woman over 75 with acute or convalescent COVID-19. Sequencing used peripheral blood. This chain connects TRBV30 to TRBJ1-2; 7 bases match TRBD1. For the CDR3, the DNA is TGTGCCTGGAGTAAAAACAGGGGAAACTATGGCTACACCTTC. Amino acid sequence: CAWSKNRGNYGYTF.